These 30 T cell receptor beta chains were sequenced from one sample in a study of vaccination and CD4 T cells after COVID-19. Antigen specificity for these receptors is unknown. Cultured CD4+ T-cell DNA underwent Oncomine TCR Beta short-read sequencing. Genomic DNA was extracted from cultured CD4+ T cells. Each CDR3 protein is one row after TCRdb ran MiXCR on the PCR reads. The table lists 6,500 or so distinct CDR3 sequences, roughly a third of them singletons. Stated treatment: approximately 9-day PBMC culture with coronavirus spike peptide pools or control peptides (ViraFEST assay). From the unexposed donor, CD4+ T cells were collected ahead of the COVID-19 pandemic (2011-2018). Sequences were obtained from CD4+ T cells from blood, cultured in vitro. All receptors come from a human donor in good health.

This clonotype was detected only a few times. This chain joins TRBV27 and TRBJ2-2, with D perhaps TRBD1 (6 bases). The CDR3 totals 15 residues. Germline CDR1 MNHEY, CDR2 SMNVEV (reference sequence). Trimming pared 2 bases from V and 6 bases from J, leaving 13 bases between. The CDR3 coding sequence is TGTGCCAGCAGTTTAAGGGGGAGTGGTCCCGGGGAGCTGTTTTTT. This gives the protein CASSLRGSGPGELFF.

This chain joins TRBV5-1 and TRBJ1-3, with a possible D match to TRBD1 (6 bases). V gave up 4 bases and J gave up 2 bases, with 10 bases separating them. This CDR3 is built from 14 residues. CDR1 is SGHRS, CDR2 YFSETQ, per germline. Here the CDR3 reads CASSVGQTGNTIYF. In DNA, the CDR3 is TGCGCCAGCAGCGTGGGACAAACTGGAAACACCATATATTTT.

Only a few counts were recorded for this clonotype. The CDR3 loop is CSASDSGWEETQYF. In DNA, the CDR3 is TGCAGTGCTAGCGATTCGGGCTGGGAAGAGACCCAGTACTTC. The chain has TRBV20-1 and TRBJ2-5; D unclear. Trimming removed 3 bases from V and 3 bases from J, with 14 bases in between. Germline V gene lookup returns CDR1 DFQATT and CDR2 SNEGSKA (reference sequence). This CDR3 has 14 residues.

The rearrangement links TRBV29-1 to TRBJ2-6, with 12 bases matching TRBD1. J gave up 3 bases and V 7 bases, and 4 bases lay outside the gene matches. The germline V gene has CDR1 SQVTM and CDR2 ANQGSEA. The CDR3 extends over 15 amino acids. The CDR3 coding sequence is TGCAGCGCCCGGGACAGGGGGCTTGGGGCCAACGTCCTGACTTTC. Translating it yields CSARDRGLGANVLTF. The entire variable domain, with the rest obtained from reference TRBV29-1 and TRBJ2-6, is as follows: SAVISQKPSRDICQRGTSLTIQCQVDSQVTMMFWYRQQPGQSLTLIATANQGSEATYESGFVIDKFPISRPNLTFSTLTVSNMSPEDSSIYLCSARDRGLGANVLTFGAGSRLTVL.

For this clonotype: This may stem from a read error, because a much larger clone lies one nucleotide away. This chain connects TRBV20-1 to TRBJ1-5; tentatively, D is TRBD1 (6 bases). Per the germline V gene, CDR1 is DFQATT and CDR2 is SNEGSKA (reference sequence). The CDR3 length is 13 residues. CDR3 residues: CGALPRGDQPQHF. The CDR3, as DNA: TGCGGTGCCCTACCCAGGGGAGATCAGCCCCAGCATTTT.

In this sample, this clonotype turned up a few times. This sequence joins TRBV28 and TRBJ2-3, with D perhaps TRBD2 (6 bases). The CDR3 sequence is 14 residues long. Germline lookup yields CDR1 MDHEN and CDR2 SYDVKM. V lost 6 bases and J lost 3, with 13 bases in between. The CDR3 nucleotides are TGTGCCAGCAGCCCCCGAGGAGGGACAGATACGCAGTATTTT. As protein: CASSPRGGTDTQYF.

This chain uses TRBV14 with TRBJ2-7; D is undetermined. This CDR3 region has 15 residues. Between the trimmed V and J ends, which lost 1 base and 2 bases, there was a span of 12 bases. Germline assignment: CDR1 SGHDN and CDR2 FVKESK. DNA for the CDR3: TGTGCCAGCAGCCAAGGAAAAGGGTGGACCTACGAGCAGTACTTC. This encodes CASSQGKGWTYEQYF. Filled out from reference TRBV14 and TRBJ2-7, the complete variable domain reads EAGVTQFPSHSVIEKGQTVTLRCDPISGHDNLYWYRRVMGKEIKFLLHFVKESKQDESGMPNNRFLAERTGGTYSTLKVQPAELEDSGVYFCASSQGKGWTYEQYFGPGTRLTVT.

For the CDR3, the DNA is TGCGCCAGCAGAACGCAGGGTCAGGGGACTGAAGCTTTCTTT. Translating it yields CASRTQGQGTEAFF. The chain couples TRBV10-2 to TRBJ1-1; TRBD1 is a possible D gene (6 bases). The CDR3 runs to 14 residues. Deletions cut 6 bases from V and 5 bases from J, with 16 bases between. Germline lookup yields CDR1 WSHSY and CDR2 SAAADI.

This clonotype turned up a few times. The CDR3 reads CASSVGSGIAETQYF. The CDR3 DNA follows: TGTGCCAGCAGTGTGGGTAGCGGGATCGCGGAGACCCAGTACTTC. The rearrangement uses TRBV2 and TRBJ2-5, with 8 bases lining up with TRBD2. The germline gives CDR1 SNHLY, CDR2 FYNNEI. V lost 4 bases, J lost 5 bases, and 9 bases stayed unmatched. CDR3 length: 15 residues. Together with reference TRBV2 and TRBJ2-5, the CDR3 gives the full variable domain: EPEVTQTPSHQVTQMGQEVILRCVPISNHLYFYWYRQILGQKVEFLVSFYNNEISEKSEIFDDQFSVERPDGSNFTLKIRSTKLEDSAMYFCASSVGSGIAETQYFGPGTRLLVL.

The genes are TRBV7-3 and TRBJ2-2; D gene unclear. The CDR3 sequence is 13 residues long. Deletions cut 2 bases from V and 4 bases from J, with 5 bases between. CDR1 is SGHTA and CDR2 is FQGTGA in the germline V gene. CDR3 residues: CASSLAATGELFF. The CDR3 DNA reads as TGTGCCAGCAGCTTAGCTGCCACCGGGGAGCTGTTTTTT.

There are a few counts of this clonotype. The V gene is TRBV19, the J gene TRBJ1-5; no firm D call. The CDR3 contains 14 residues. Germline CDR1 and CDR2: LNHDA and SQIVND (reference sequence). With 9 bases removed from V and 7 bases from J, the gap between germline ends came to 19 bases. The CDR3 sequence: CARRSDRAGQPQHF. CDR3 in DNA: TGTGCCAGAAGGTCTGACCGGGCGGGGCAGCCCCAGCATTTT.

This clonotype was seen a handful of times. The chain couples TRBV6-2 or TRBV6-3 to TRBJ2-5; D uncertain. V lost 3 bases and J lost 2, with 10 bases in between. Germline V gene sequence: CDR1 MNHEY, CDR2 SVGEGT. The CDR3 consists of 14 residues. CDR3 sequence reads: CASSYSTYQETQYF. The CDR3 DNA follows: TGTGCCAGCAGTTATTCTACGTATCAAGAGACCCAGTACTTC.

This chain links TRBV4-2 with TRBJ1-5; no firm D call. Germline V CDR1 and CDR2: LGHNA, YNFKEQ. CDR3 size: 15 residues. The ends were cut back, 0 bases at V and 3 bases at J, with 9 bases in the middle. The CDR3 protein is CASSQDWRINQPQHF. For the CDR3, the DNA is TGTGCCAGCAGCCAAGATTGGCGGATCAATCAGCCCCAGCATTTT.

The sample holds a few counts of this clonotype. CDR3 region: CASSLDGGTEAFF. In DNA, the CDR3 is TGTGCCAGCAGCTTAGACGGGGGCACTGAAGCTTTCTTT. The chain joins TRBV11-3 to TRBJ1-1; perhaps TRBD1 as D (5 bases). Germline V gives CDR1 SGHNT, CDR2 YENEEA. V lost 0 bases and J 4 bases, leaving 6 bases between the germline ends. This CDR3 is 13 amino acids long.

V gene TRBV4-1 combines with J gene TRBJ2-7; perhaps TRBD1 as D (7 bases). With 0 bases removed from V and 0 bases from J, the gap between germline ends came to 12 bases. CDR1 and CDR2 (germline): MGHRA, YSYEKL. CDR3 size: 16 residues. The CDR3 nucleotides read TGCGCCAGCAGCCAAGATAGGGGGGACAGCTCCTACGAGCAGTACTTC. This translates into CASSQDRGDSSYEQYF.

Only a few counts were recorded for this clonotype. This chain joins TRBV7-2 and TRBJ2-2; weak D call: TRBD1 (6 bases). CDR3 length: 14 residues. Looked up from germline, CDR1 is SGHTA and CDR2 is FQGNSA. Trimming stripped 9 bases from V and 7 bases from J, with 18 bases between. Here the CDR3 DNA reads TGTGCCAGTCGACTTCAGACCAGGGGCGGGGAGCTGTTTTTT. It codes for CASRLQTRGGELFF.

The sample holds a few counts of this clonotype. The chain joins TRBV20-1 to TRBJ2-7, with 10 bases matching TRBD2. This CDR3 is 14 amino acids long. Germline values: CDR1 DFQATT, CDR2 SNEGSKA (reference sequence). With V trimmed by 4 bases and J by 1 base, 4 bases remained unmatched. As DNA, the CDR3 is TGCAGTGCTACTTTTAGCGGGGGGTCCTACGAGCAGTACTTC. Translation: CSATFSGGSYEQYF.

The V and J genes are TRBV20-1 and TRBJ2-1; D gene ambiguous. The CDR3 contains 13 residues. The germline V gene has CDR1 DFQATT and CDR2 SNEGSKA (reference sequence). V was shortened by 5 bases and J by 4 bases, with 12 bases between the two germline ends. This CDR3 reads CSAAPGLYNEQFF. DNA for the CDR3: TGCAGTGCTGCCCCTGGGCTATACAATGAGCAGTTCTTC.

A few counts support this clonotype. The rearrangement joins TRBV6-5 to TRBJ1-6; D is possibly TRBD1 (6 bases). CDR1 is MNHEY, CDR2 SVGAGI, per germline. V was clipped by 4 bases and J by 7 bases, with 20 bases between them. The CDR3 is 17 amino acids. The CDR3 bases are TGTGCCAGCAGTTGGGGGCAGTGGTCCGGGTCGAATTCACCCCTCCACTTT. Translated: CASSWGQWSGSNSPLHF.

This clonotype occurred a few times. The junction shows a germline mismatch at one end, possibly a read error. The chain has TRBV6-5 and TRBJ1-1, with 11 bases fitting TRBD1. In germline, CDR1 is MNHEY, CDR2 SVGAGI. The CDR3 has 17 residues. The CDR3 loop reads CASSYRGTGGVKTEAFF. CDR3 bases: TGTGCCAGCAGTTACAGGGGGACAGGGGGGGTGAAAACTGAAGCTTTCTTT.

Judged by abundance, this clonotype is large. The rearrangement uses TRBV11-2 and TRBJ2-2; 8 bases fit TRBD1. Germline assignment: CDR1 SGHAT and CDR2 FQNNGV. CDR3 size: 15 residues. V lost 5 bases to trimming and J lost 7 bases; unmatched junction nucleotides: 9. CDR3 nucleotides: TGTGCCAGCAGCGACTTCCAGGGGGCAGGCGGGGAGCTGTTTTTT. Its protein is CASSDFQGAGGELFF.

This clonotype was observed a handful of times. The CDR3 DNA reads TGCAGTGCCTCTAGCGCACAGTTGGATGAGCAGTTCTTC. Translation gives CSASSAQLDEQFF. The chain is built from TRBV20-1 and TRBJ2-1; weak D call: TRBD2 (6 bases). V lost 6 bases to trimming and J lost 8 bases, with 17 bases between them. Germline lookup yields CDR1 DFQATT and CDR2 SNEGSKA (reference sequence). The CDR3 extends over 13 amino acids.

Only a few counts were recorded for this clonotype. V is TRBV12-3 or TRBV12-4 and J is TRBJ1-6, with TRBD1 as a possible D gene (6 bases). With 6 bases removed from V and 6 bases from J, the gap between germline ends came to 12 bases. This CDR3 is 14 amino acids long. CDR3 coding DNA: TGTGCCAGCAGCGAACAGGGACCTAATTCACCCCTCCACTTT. It translates to CASSEQGPNSPLHF.

The chain carries TRBV7-2 and TRBJ2-2; 9 bases line up with TRBD2. CDR3 length equals 14 residues. After removal of 6 bases from V and 2 bases from J, the junction contained 1 base not matched to a gene. Germline V gene sequence: CDR1 SGHTA, CDR2 FQGNSA. The CDR3 region has the DNA TGTGCCAGCAGACTAGCGGGTAACACCGGGGAGCTGTTTTTT. The encoded protein is CASRLAGNTGELFF.

This clonotype ranks as medium-sized. The chain has TRBV20-1 and TRBJ1-2; 9 bases are shared with TRBD1. This CDR3 has 14 amino acids. The ends lost 1 base at V and 4 bases at J; junction bases unmatched: 4. The germline CDR1 and CDR2 sequences are DFQATT and SNEGSKA (reference sequence). As DNA, the CDR3 is TGCAGTGCTAGAGGGACAGGGGTATTCTATGGCTACACCTTC. Protein sequence: CSARGTGVFYGYTF.

In its sample, this clonotype was seen a few times. The chain combines TRBV7-2 with TRBJ1-5; D not certain. CDR1 and CDR2 from the germline V gene are SGHTA and FQGNSA. The CDR3 runs 15 residues. V lost 0 bases and J lost 3, with 9 bases in between. The CDR3 bases are TGTGCCAGCAGCTTAGCGGACGGATTCAATCAGCCCCAGCATTTT. Protein product: CASSLADGFNQPQHF.

In this sample, this clonotype turned up a few times. The V call is TRBV7-9, the J call TRBJ2-7; TRBD2 is a possible D gene (6 bases). The CDR3 loop spans 16 amino acids. V shed 3 bases and J shed 2 bases, with 17 bases lying between them. The germline gives CDR1 SEHNR, CDR2 FQNEAQ (reference sequence). CDR3 sequence (DNA): TGTGCCAGCAGCTTTAGTCGGGGGATGCAGACCTACGAGCAGTACTTC. This encodes CASSFSRGMQTYEQYF.

This chain connects TRBV20-1 to TRBJ2-1; 7 bases agree with TRBD2. The CDR3 is 13 amino acids. Germline assignment: CDR1 DFQATT and CDR2 SNEGSKA (reference sequence). The trim removed 3 bases at V and 3 bases at J, leaving 2 bases unmatched. CDR3 protein: CSARTSFYNEQFF. The CDR3 nucleotides are TGCAGTGCTAGGACTAGCTTCTACAATGAGCAGTTCTTC.

This chain connects TRBV27 to TRBJ1-3; D is unclear. The CDR3 loop spans 17 amino acids. CDR1 and CDR2 from the germline V gene are MNHEY and SMNVEV (reference sequence). With 5 bases removed from V and 0 bases from J, the gap between germline ends came to 17 bases. The CDR3 loop reads CASSPTVFDNSGNTIYF. CDR3 bases: TGTGCCAGCAGTCCTACAGTCTTCGATAACTCTGGAAACACCATATATTTT.

The CDR3 here is CASSIMGLGHNEQFF. CDR3 nucleotide sequence: TGTGCCAGTAGTATAATGGGACTAGGACACAATGAGCAGTTCTTC. The J gene is TRBJ2-1, the V gene TRBV19; 8 bases map to TRBD2. Germline V gene sequence: CDR1 LNHDA, CDR2 SQIVND (reference sequence). Trimming took 2 bases from V and 5 from J; bases not matched to a gene: 5. This CDR3 region has 15 residues.